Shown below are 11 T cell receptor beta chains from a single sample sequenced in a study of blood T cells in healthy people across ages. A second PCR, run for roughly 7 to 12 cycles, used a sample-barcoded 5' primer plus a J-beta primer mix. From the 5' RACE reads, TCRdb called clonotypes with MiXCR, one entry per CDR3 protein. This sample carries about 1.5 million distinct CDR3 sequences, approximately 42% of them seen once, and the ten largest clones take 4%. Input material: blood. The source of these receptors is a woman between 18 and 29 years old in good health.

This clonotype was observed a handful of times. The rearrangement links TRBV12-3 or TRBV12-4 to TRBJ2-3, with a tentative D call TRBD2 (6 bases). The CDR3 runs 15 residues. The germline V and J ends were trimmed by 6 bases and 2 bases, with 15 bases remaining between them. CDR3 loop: CASRPGLFSTDTQYF. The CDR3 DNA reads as TGTGCCAGCAGGCCGGGACTTTTCTCCACAGATACGCAGTATTTT.

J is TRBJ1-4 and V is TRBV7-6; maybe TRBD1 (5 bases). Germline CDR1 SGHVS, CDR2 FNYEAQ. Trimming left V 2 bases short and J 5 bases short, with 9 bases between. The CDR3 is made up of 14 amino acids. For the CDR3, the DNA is TGTGCCAGCAGCTTATTCGGGGGGAATGAAAAACTGTTTTTT. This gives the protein CASSLFGGNEKLFF.

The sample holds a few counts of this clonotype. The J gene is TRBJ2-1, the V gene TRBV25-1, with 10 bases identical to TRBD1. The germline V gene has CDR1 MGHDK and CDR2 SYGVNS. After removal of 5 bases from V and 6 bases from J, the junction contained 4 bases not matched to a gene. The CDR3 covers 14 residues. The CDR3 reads CASSSGTGVNEQFF. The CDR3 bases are TGTGCCAGCAGTTCCGGGACAGGGGTCAATGAGCAGTTCTTC.

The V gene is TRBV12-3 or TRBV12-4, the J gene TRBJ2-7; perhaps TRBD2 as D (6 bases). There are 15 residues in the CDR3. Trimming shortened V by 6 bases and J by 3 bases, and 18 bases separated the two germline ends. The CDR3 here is CASSPELGTYYEQYF. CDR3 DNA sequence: TGTGCCAGCAGCCCGGAACTGGGGACTTACTACGAGCAGTACTTC.

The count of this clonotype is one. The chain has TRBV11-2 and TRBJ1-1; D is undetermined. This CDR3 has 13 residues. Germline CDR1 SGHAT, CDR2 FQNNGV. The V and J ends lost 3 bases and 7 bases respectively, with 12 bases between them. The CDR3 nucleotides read TGTGCCAGCAGCTTCGAGGGAAGAATTGAAGCTTTCTTT. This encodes CASSFEGRIEAFF.

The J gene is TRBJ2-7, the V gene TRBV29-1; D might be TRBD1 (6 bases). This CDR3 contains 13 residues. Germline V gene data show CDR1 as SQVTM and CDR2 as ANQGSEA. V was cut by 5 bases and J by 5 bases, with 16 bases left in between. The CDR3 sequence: CSVLGRQVDEQYF. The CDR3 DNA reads TGCAGCGTTCTCGGTAGACAGGTGGACGAGCAGTACTTC.

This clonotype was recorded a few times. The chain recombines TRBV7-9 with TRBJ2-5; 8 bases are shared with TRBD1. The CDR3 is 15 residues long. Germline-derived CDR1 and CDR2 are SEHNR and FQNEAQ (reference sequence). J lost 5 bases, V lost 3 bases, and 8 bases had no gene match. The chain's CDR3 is CASSFGTGLHETQYF. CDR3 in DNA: TGTGCCAGCAGCTTTGGGACAGGACTTCATGAGACCCAGTACTTC.

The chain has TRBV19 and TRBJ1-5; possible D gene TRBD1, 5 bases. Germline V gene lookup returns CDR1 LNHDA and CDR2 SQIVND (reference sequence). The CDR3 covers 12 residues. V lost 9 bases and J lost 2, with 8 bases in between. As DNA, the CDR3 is TGTGCCAGCGAACAGGGCAATCAGCCCCAGCATTTT. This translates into CASEQGNQPQHF.

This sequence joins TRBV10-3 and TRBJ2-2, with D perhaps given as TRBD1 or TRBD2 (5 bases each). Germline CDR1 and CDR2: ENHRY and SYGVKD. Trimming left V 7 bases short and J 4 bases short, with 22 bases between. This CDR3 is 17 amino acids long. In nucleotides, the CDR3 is TGTGCCATCATGGCCTGGGGCCGAGGGAAGGGCACCGGGGAGCTGTTTTTT. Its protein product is CAIMAWGRGKGTGELFF.

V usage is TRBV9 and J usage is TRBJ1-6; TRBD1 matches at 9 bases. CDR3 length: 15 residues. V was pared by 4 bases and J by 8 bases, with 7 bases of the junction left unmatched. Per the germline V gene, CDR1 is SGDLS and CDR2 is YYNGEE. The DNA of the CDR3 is TGTGCCAGCAGCTCAAGACAGGGGGGCGATTCACCCCTCCACTTT. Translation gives CASSSRQGGDSPLHF.

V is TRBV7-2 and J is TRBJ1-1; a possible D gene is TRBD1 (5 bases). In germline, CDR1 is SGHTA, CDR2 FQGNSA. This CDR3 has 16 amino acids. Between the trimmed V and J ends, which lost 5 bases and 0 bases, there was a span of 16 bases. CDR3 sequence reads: CASSLRDVILNTEAFF. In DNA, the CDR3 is TGTGCCAGCAGCCTCCGGGACGTAATTCTGAACACTGAAGCTTTCTTT.